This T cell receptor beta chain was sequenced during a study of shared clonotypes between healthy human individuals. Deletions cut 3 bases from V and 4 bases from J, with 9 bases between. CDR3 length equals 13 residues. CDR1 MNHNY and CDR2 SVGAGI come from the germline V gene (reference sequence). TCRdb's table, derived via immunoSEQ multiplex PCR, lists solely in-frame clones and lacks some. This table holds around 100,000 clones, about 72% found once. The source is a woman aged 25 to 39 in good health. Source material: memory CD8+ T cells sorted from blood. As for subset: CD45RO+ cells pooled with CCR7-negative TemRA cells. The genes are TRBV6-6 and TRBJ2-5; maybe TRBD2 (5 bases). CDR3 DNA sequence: TGTGCCAGCAGTTATGGGGAGAGAGAGACCCAGTACTTC. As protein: CASSYGERETQYF.